These 3 T cell receptor beta chains were all obtained from the same sample, sequenced in a study of cytomegalovirus exposure and HLA in healthy donors. Use of 60 Vbeta and 13 Jbeta primers characterized the PCR. TCRdb's copy holds only in-frame clones and misses some; the assay was immunoSEQ multiplex PCR. The sample yields around 130,000 clones, about four fifths seen once. The sequenced sample consisted of PBMCs. These receptors were collected from a man aged 30 to 39 in good health and CMV-seronegative.

This chain joins TRBV5-4 and TRBJ2-7; 7 positions agree with TRBD1. The V gene end was trimmed by 4 bases and the J gene end by 7 bases; junction bases not matched to a gene: 11. Germline CDR1 and CDR2: SGHNT and YYREEE (reference sequence). CDR3 length: 14 residues. Here the CDR3 DNA reads TGTGCCAGCAGCCGTACAGACAGGGTAGAAGAGCAGTACTTC. It encodes CASSRTDRVEEQYF.

The V and J genes are TRBV27 and TRBJ1-5; no reliable D call. The V and J ends lost 6 bases and 2 bases respectively, with 14 bases between them. Germline CDR1 reads MNHEY; CDR2 reads SMNVEV (reference sequence). This CDR3 has 15 residues. The CDR3 sequence is CASREGGFGNQPQHF. DNA for the CDR3: TGTGCCAGCAGAGAAGGAGGGTTTGGCAATCAGCCCCAGCATTTT.

The chain joins TRBV4-3 to TRBJ1-2, with D possibly TRBD1 on 6 matching bases. The CDR3 sequence is 16 residues long. V was shortened by 1 base and J by 0 bases, with 12 bases between the two germline ends. Germline values: CDR1 LGHNA, CDR2 YSLEER. The CDR3 protein is CASSQVWGPANYGYTF. In DNA, the CDR3 is TGCGCCAGCAGCCAAGTTTGGGGGCCTGCTAACTATGGCTACACCTTC.